The rows below give T cell receptor beta chains drawn from one sample of a study of cytomegalovirus exposure and HLA in healthy donors. Libraries were prepared by immunoSEQ multiplex PCR; TCRdb keeps only in-frame clonotypes and omits some of them. This sample has about 110,000 clones; almost 75% occur once, and the top ten carry 8.4%. Sequencing used PBMCs. These receptors all stem from a man aged 40-50 years in good health and CMV-seronegative. CDR3s include the opening cysteine and the closing phenylalanine or tryptophan. D genes are given only for firm matches. Part of the rows lack a size; the others show once, few, many or a class for expanded clones.

v_gene: TRBV6-4; j_gene: TRBJ2-3; abundance: once; d_gene: -; CDR3aa: CASSVGGDPTDTQYF; CDR3nt: TGTGCCAGCAGTGTAGGGGGGGACCCGACAGATACGCAGTATTTT
v_gene: TRBV28; j_gene: TRBJ1-3; abundance: -; d_gene: -; CDR3aa: CASSWASSSGNTIYF; CDR3nt: TGTGCCAGCAGCTGGGCCTCAAGCTCTGGAAACACCATATATTTT
v_gene: TRBV9; j_gene: TRBJ1-1; abundance: -; d_gene: -; CDR3aa: CASSPTGWGVAFF; CDR3nt: TGTGCCAGCAGCCCTACCGGCTGGGGGGTGGCTTTCTTT
v_gene: TRBV28; j_gene: TRBJ1-5; abundance: -; d_gene: -; CDR3aa: CASTARGEGNQPQHF; CDR3nt: TGTGCCAGCACCGCCAGGGGTGAAGGCAATCAGCCCCAGCATTTT
v_gene: TRBV19; j_gene: TRBJ1-2; abundance: -; d_gene: -; CDR3aa: CASSVIRETYGYTF; CDR3nt: TGTGCCAGTAGTGTAATTCGGGAAACCTATGGCTACACCTTC
v_gene: TRBV7-6; j_gene: TRBJ2-1; abundance: -; d_gene: -; CDR3aa: CASSSEAGSNDGSYNEQFF; CDR3nt: TGTGCCAGCAGCTCTGAAGCGGGTAGCAACGACGGCTCCTACAATGAGCAGTTCTTC
v_gene: TRBV9; j_gene: TRBJ1-1; abundance: -; d_gene: -; CDR3aa: CASSRGTEAFF; CDR3nt: TGTGCCAGCAGCCGGGGCACTGAAGCTTTCTTT
v_gene: TRBV4-1; j_gene: TRBJ2-5; abundance: few; d_gene: TRBD2; CDR3aa: CASSQDPQTSGGPHQETQYF; CDR3nt: TGCGCCAGCAGCCAAGATCCCCAGACTAGCGGGGGGCCCCATCAAGAGACCCAGTACTTC
v_gene: TRBV7-2; j_gene: TRBJ2-7; abundance: -; d_gene: -; CDR3aa: CASSLARGSYEQYF; CDR3nt: TGTGCCAGCAGCTTAGCGCGCGGGTCCTACGAGCAGTACTTC
v_gene: TRBV4-2; j_gene: TRBJ2-3; abundance: -; d_gene: TRBD2; CDR3aa: CASSQDKSGGALNTQYF; CDR3nt: TGTGCCAGCAGCCAAGATAAAAGCGGGGGGGCACTAAATACGCAGTATTTT
v_gene: TRBV7-8; j_gene: TRBJ2-7; abundance: -; d_gene: TRBD1; CDR3aa: CASSFSPGQVGSYEQYF; CDR3nt: TGTGCCAGCAGCTTTAGCCCCGGACAGGTTGGATCCTACGAGCAGTACTTC
v_gene: TRBV2; j_gene: TRBJ1-1; abundance: -; d_gene: TRBD1; CDR3aa: CASGRDRGNTEAFF; CDR3nt: TGTGCCAGCGGCCGGGACAGGGGGAACACTGAAGCTTTCTTT
v_gene: TRBV28; j_gene: TRBJ2-5; abundance: -; d_gene: TRBD1; CDR3aa: CASSLNQGVVRETQYF; CDR3nt: TGTGCCAGCAGTTTAAACCAGGGGGTCGTTCGGGAGACCCAGTACTTC
v_gene: TRBV10-3; j_gene: TRBJ1-1; abundance: once; d_gene: -; CDR3aa: CAISEFGEGEAFF; CDR3nt: TGTGCCATCAGTGAGTTCGGGGAGGGTGAAGCTTTCTTT
v_gene: TRBV5-6; j_gene: TRBJ1-1; abundance: few; d_gene: -; CDR3aa: CASSLAVGVGTEAFF; CDR3nt: TGTGCCAGCAGCTTGGCAGTAGGGGTAGGGACTGAAGCTTTCTTT
v_gene: TRBV7-9; j_gene: TRBJ1-3; abundance: -; d_gene: TRBD1; CDR3aa: CASSQTTGAGNTIYF; CDR3nt: TGTGCCAGCAGCCAAACCACAGGGGCTGGAAACACCATATATTTT
v_gene: TRBV18; j_gene: TRBJ2-1; abundance: few; d_gene: TRBD2; CDR3aa: CASSPKRGDYNEQFF; CDR3nt: TGTGCCAGCTCACCAAAGCGGGGGGACTACAATGAGCAGTTCTTC
v_gene: TRBV28; j_gene: TRBJ1-3; abundance: -; d_gene: TRBD1; CDR3aa: CASSLQGTGNTIYF; CDR3nt: TGTGCCAGCAGTCTACAGGGGACTGGAAACACCATATATTTT
v_gene: TRBV9; j_gene: TRBJ1-3; abundance: -; d_gene: -; CDR3aa: CASSVNPTGPSGNTIYF; CDR3nt: TGTGCCAGCAGCGTAAATCCGACAGGCCCCTCTGGAAACACCATATATTTT
v_gene: TRBV2; j_gene: TRBJ2-5; abundance: -; d_gene: -; CDR3aa: CASNSMGRERETQYF; CDR3nt: TGTGCCAGCAACTCCATGGGCAGGGAACGGGAGACCCAGTACTTC
v_gene: TRBV28; j_gene: TRBJ1-6; abundance: -; d_gene: -; CDR3aa: CASSLSRGHNSPLHF; CDR3nt: TGTGCCAGCAGTTTAAGCAGGGGTCATAATTCACCCCTCCACTTT
v_gene: TRBV7-9; j_gene: TRBJ1-2; abundance: -; d_gene: TRBD1; CDR3aa: CASSFSGTGVLLYGYTF; CDR3nt: TGTGCCAGCAGCTTCTCCGGGACAGGGGTACTGCTTTATGGCTACACCTTC
v_gene: TRBV9; j_gene: TRBJ2-5; abundance: few; d_gene: TRBD2; CDR3aa: CASSVGTSLTQETQYF; CDR3nt: TGTGCCAGCAGCGTCGGGACTAGCCTCACCCAAGAGACCCAGTACTTC